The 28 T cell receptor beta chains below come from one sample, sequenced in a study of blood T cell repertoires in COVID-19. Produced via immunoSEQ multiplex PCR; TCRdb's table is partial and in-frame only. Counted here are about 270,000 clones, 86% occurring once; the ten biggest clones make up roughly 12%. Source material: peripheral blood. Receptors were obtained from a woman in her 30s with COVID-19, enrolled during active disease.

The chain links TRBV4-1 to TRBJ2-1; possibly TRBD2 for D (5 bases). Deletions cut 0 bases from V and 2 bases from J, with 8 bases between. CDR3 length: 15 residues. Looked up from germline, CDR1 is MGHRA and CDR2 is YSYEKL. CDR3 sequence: CASSQDARAYNEQFF. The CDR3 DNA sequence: TGCGCCAGCAGCCAAGATGCGCGGGCCTACAATGAGCAGTTCTTC.

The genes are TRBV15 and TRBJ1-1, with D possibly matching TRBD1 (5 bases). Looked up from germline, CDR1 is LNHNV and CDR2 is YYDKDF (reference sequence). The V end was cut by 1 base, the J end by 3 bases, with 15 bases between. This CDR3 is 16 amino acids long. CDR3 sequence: CATSRVVRAMDTEAFF. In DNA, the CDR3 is TGTGCCACCAGCAGAGTGGTCAGGGCAATGGACACTGAAGCTTTCTTT.

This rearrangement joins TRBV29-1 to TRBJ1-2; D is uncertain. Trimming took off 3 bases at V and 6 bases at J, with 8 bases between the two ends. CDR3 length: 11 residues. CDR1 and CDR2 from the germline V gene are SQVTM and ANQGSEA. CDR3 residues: CSVDPGNGYTF. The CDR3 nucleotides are TGCAGCGTTGATCCGGGGAATGGCTACACCTTC.

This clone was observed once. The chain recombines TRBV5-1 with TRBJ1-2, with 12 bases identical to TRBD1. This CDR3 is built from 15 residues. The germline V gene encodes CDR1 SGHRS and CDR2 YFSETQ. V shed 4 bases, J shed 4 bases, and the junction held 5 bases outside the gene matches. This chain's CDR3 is CASSPAGQGAYGYTF. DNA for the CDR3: TGCGCCAGCAGCCCGGCGGGACAGGGGGCCTATGGCTACACCTTC.

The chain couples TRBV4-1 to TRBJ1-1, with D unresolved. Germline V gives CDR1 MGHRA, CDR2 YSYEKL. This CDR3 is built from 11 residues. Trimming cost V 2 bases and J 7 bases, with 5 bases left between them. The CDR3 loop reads CASSQSGEAFF. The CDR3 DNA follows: TGCGCCAGCAGCCAAAGCGGTGAAGCTTTCTTT.

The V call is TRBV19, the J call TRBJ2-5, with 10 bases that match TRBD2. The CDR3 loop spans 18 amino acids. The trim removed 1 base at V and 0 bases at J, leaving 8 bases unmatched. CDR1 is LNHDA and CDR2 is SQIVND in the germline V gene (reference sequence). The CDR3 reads CASSIVGLAGDNQETQYF. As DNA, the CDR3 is TGTGCCAGTAGTATAGTGGGGCTAGCGGGGGACAACCAAGAGACCCAGTACTTC.

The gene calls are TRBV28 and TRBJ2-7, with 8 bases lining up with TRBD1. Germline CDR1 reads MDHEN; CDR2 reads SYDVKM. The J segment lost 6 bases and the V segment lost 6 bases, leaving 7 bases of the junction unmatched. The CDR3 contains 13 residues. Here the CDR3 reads CASSPQGAREQYF. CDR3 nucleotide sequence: TGTGCCAGCAGCCCCCAGGGGGCGCGCGAGCAGTACTTC.

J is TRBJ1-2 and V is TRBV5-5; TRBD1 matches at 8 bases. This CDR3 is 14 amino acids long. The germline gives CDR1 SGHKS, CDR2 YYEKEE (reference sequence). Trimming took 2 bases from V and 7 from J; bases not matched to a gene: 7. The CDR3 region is CASSFLTGETGYTF. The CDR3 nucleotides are TGTGCCAGCAGCTTTTTGACAGGGGAAACTGGCTACACCTTC.

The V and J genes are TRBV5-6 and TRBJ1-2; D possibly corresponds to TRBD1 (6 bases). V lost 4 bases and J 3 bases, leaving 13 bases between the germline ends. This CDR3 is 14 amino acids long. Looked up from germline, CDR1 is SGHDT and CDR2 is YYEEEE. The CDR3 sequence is CASSLTGYDYGYTF. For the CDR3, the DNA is TGTGCCAGCAGCCTAACAGGGTATGACTATGGCTACACCTTC.

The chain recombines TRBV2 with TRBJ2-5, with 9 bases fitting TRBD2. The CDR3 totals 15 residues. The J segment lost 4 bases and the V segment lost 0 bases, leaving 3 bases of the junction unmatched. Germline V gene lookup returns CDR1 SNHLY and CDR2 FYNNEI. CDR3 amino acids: CASSEAQAGGETQYF. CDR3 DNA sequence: TGTGCCAGCAGTGAAGCTCAAGCGGGGGGAGAGACCCAGTACTTC.

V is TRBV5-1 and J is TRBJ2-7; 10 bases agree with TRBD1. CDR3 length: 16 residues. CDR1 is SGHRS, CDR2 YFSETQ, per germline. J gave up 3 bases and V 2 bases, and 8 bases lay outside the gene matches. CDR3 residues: CASSLAAGTGVYEQYF. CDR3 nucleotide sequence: TGCGCCAGCAGCTTAGCCGCCGGGACAGGGGTCTACGAGCAGTACTTC.

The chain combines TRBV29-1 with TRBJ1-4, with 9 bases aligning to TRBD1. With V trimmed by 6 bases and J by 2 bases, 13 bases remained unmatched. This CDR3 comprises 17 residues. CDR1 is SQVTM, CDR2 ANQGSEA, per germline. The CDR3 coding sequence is TGCAGCGTGGGGGCCGGGACAGGGCCAACGACTAATGAAAAACTGTTTTTT. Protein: CSVGAGTGPTTNEKLFF. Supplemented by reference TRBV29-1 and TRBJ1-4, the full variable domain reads SAVISQKPSRDICQRGTSLTIQCQVDSQVTMMFWYRQQPGQSLTLIATANQGSEATYESGFVIDKFPISRPNLTFSTLTVSNMSPEDSSIYLCSVGAGTGPTTNEKLFFGSGTQLSVL.

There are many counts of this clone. CDR3 protein: CASSQEGHPNTEAFF. In DNA, the CDR3 is TGCGCCAGCAGCCAAGAGGGACACCCGAACACTGAAGCTTTCTTT. The V call is TRBV4-1, the J call TRBJ1-1, with a weak D call TRBD1 (6 bases). CDR1 MGHRA and CDR2 YSYEKL come from the germline V gene. The ends were cut back, 0 bases at V and 1 base at J, with 9 bases in the middle. The CDR3 covers 15 residues.

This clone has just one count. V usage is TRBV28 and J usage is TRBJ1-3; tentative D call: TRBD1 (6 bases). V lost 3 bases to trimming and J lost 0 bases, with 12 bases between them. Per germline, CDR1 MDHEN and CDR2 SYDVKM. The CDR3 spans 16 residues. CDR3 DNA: TGTGCCAGCAGTTTCCTGCAGGGGCACTCTGGAAACACCATATATTTT. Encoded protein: CASSFLQGHSGNTIYF.

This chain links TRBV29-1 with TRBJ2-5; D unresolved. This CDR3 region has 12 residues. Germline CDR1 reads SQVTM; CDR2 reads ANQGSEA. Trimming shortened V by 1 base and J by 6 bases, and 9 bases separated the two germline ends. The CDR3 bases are TGCAGCGTTGAAGTGTCTAGTAAGACCCAGTACTTC. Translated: CSVEVSSKTQYF.

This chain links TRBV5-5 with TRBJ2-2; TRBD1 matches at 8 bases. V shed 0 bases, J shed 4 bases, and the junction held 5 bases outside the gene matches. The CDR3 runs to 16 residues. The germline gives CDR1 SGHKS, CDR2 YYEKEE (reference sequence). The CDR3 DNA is TGTGCCAGCAGCTTGGACAGGGGGGCTCGCACCGGGGAGCTGTTTTTT. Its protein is CASSLDRGARTGELFF.

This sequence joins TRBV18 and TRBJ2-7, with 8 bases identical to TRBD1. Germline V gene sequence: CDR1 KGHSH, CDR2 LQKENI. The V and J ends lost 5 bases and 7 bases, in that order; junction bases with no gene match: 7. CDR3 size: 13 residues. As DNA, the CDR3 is TGTGCCAGCTCAGCAGACAGGGGAGGTGAGCAGTACTTC. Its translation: CASSADRGGEQYF.

The CDR3 loop reads CASSLAVLRADTQYF. The CDR3 DNA follows: TGCGCCAGCAGCTTGGCGGTGCTGCGGGCAGATACGCAGTATTTT. This chain joins TRBV5-1 and TRBJ2-3, with D possibly TRBD2 on 5 matching bases. Germline values: CDR1 SGHRS, CDR2 YFSETQ. V was shortened by 0 bases and J by 4 bases, with 12 bases between the two germline ends. The CDR3 has 15 amino acids.

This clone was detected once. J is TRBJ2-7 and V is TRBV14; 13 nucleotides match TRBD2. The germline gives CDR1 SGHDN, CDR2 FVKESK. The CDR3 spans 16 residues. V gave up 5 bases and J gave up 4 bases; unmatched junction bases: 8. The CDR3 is CASSAGTSGVWYEQYF. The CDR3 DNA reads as TGTGCCAGCAGCGCCGGGACTAGCGGGGTGTGGTACGAGCAGTACTTC.

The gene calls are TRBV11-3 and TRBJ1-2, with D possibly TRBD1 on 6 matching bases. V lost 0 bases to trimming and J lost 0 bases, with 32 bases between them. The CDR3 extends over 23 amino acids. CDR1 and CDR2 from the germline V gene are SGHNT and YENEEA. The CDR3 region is CASSLDRSGGAGVNTRANYGYTF. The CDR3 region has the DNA TGTGCCAGCAGCTTAGACAGGTCCGGCGGAGCAGGGGTAAACACCCGAGCTAACTATGGCTACACCTTC.

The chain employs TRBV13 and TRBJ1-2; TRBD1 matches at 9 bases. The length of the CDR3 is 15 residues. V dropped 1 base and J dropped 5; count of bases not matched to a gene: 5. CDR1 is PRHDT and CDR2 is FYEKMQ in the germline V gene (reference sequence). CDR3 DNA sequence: TGTGCCAGCAGCTTAGCGGGACAGGGATTGTATGGCTACACCTTC. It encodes CASSLAGQGLYGYTF. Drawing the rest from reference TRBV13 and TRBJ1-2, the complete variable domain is AAGVIQSPRHLIKEKRETATLKCYPIPRHDTVYWYQQGPGQDPQFLISFYEKMQSDKGSIPDRFSAQQFSDYHSELNMSSLELGDSALYFCASSLAGQGLYGYTFGSGTRLTVV.

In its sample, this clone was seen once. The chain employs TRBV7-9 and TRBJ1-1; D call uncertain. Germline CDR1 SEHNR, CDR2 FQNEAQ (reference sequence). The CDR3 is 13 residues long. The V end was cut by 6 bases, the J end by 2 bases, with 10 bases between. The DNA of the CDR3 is TGTGCCAGCAGATCTACAGTTAACACTGAAGCTTTCTTT. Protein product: CASRSTVNTEAFF.

CDR3 nucleotides: TGTGCCAGCAGCTTAGGGCGAGGGCACACAGATACGCAGTATTTT. Its translation: CASSLGRGHTDTQYF. The gene calls are TRBV11-1 and TRBJ2-3; weak D call: TRBD2 (5 bases). The V and J ends lost 1 base and 2 bases respectively, with 10 bases between them. CDR3 length: 15 amino acids. The germline V gene encodes CDR1 SGHAT and CDR2 FQDESV (reference sequence).

The CDR3 protein is CASSQEVTGSPLHF. DNA of the CDR3: TGTGCCAGCTCGCAAGAAGTCACGGGTTCACCCCTCCACTTT. The chain employs TRBV18 and TRBJ1-6; D remains unclear. The V gene lost 6 bases and the J gene lost 9 bases, with 15 bases spanning the gap. The CDR3 covers 14 residues. Looked up from germline, CDR1 is KGHSH and CDR2 is LQKENI.

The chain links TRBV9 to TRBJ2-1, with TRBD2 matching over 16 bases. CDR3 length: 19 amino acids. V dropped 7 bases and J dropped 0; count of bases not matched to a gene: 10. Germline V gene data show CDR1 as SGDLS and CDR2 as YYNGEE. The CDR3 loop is CASSTGLAGGSASYNEQFF. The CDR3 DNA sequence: TGTGCCAGCTCAACGGGACTAGCGGGGGGGTCCGCCTCCTACAATGAGCAGTTCTTC.

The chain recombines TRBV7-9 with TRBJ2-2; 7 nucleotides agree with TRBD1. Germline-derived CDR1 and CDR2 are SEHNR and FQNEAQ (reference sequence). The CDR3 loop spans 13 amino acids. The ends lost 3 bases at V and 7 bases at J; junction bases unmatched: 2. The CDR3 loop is CASSFTGVGELFF. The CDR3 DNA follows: TGTGCCAGCAGCTTTACAGGGGTCGGGGAGCTGTTTTTT.

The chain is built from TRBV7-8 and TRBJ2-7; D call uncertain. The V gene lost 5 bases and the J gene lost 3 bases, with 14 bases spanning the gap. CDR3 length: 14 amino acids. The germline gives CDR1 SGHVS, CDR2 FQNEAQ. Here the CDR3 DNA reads TGTGCCAGCAGCGTAAACCGACTGAACTACGAGCAGTACTTC. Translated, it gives CASSVNRLNYEQYF.

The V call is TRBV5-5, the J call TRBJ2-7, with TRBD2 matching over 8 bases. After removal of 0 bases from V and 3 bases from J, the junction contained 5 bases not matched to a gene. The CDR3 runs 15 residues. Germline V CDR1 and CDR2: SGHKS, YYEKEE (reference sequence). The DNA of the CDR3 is TGTGCCAGCAGCTTGGTAATAGCGGGACACTACGAGCAGTACTTC. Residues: CASSLVIAGHYEQYF.